This TCR beta chain was sequenced during a study of beta chain features in type 1 diabetes (dated by TCRdb to the late 2010s). Some background on the complete study: No differences in mean age, gender distribution, total cell number or subset yield were found between patients and healthy donors. A total of some 110 million sorted cells were examined across all samples, and a strong correlation was observed between cell number per subset and RNA yield. The study compared the TCRB repertoires of sorted circulating CD4+ T cell subsets in recently diagnosed type 1 diabetes patients with those in matched healthy donors. Regulatory and stem cell-like memory subsets were obtained from only 8 patients and about eight healthy donors, while naive and central memory subsets were obtained from all 28 donors. Overall study outcomes, separate from this receptor: At VDJ recombination sites, type 1 diabetes patients had fewer insertions and more deleted nucleotides, which implies abnormalities in thymic rearrangement. Naive, central memory and regulatory TCRB repertoires appeared to be more alike among patients than among healthy donors. Shorter templates might be favored by PCR, yet because patient and control samples were amplified and corrected together, any such skew would affect both groups equally. Because cDNA rather than genomic DNA was sequenced, highly expressing activated cells could have been over-represented, although no difference in activation and CD3 levels was found between groups. A moderate but significant shortening of TCRB CDR3 length was observed in type 1 diabetes patients in all four CD4+ subsets. HLA sub-analyses involved small numbers of individuals, so any influence of HLA type on TCRB rearrangement remained unresolved.

After removal of 6 bases from V and 5 bases from J, the junction retains 1 base not matched to a gene. From the cysteine up to the phenylalanine, the CDR3 has a length of 12 residues. The entry retains the CDR3 DNA only, 36 bases that are in frame from base 1. Reading the germline V gene gives CDR1 ENHRY and CDR2 SYGVKD. The High Capacity cDNA Reverse Transcription Kit was used to reverse transcribe all of the isolated RNA, meaning that expressed TCRB transcripts were what got sequenced. Deep immunoSEQ sequencing was applied to naive, central memory and regulatory T cell samples, giving an average of roughly 3.5 million total reads per sample. After sorted cells were lysed in RLT buffer, RNA was extracted with DNase-treated RNeasy Micro or Mini kits, with the choice depending on cell number. Each cell subset was processed on its own to prevent cross-contamination, while patient and healthy donor samples were processed together. The immunoSEQ multiplex PCR was used to amplify TCRB sequences from cDNA, generating 87-bp fragments that spanned the CDR3 region. Sequencing of the amplicons was performed on the Illumina HiSeq platform. In the authors' own workflow: PCR bias was computationally corrected using synthetic template baselines, reads within Hamming distance 2 were collapsed, and singletons that could not be merged were discarded. By aligning reads against IMGT, V, D and J genes, CDR3 length, and insertions or deletions at six rearrangement sites were assigned. Within each subset, clonotype counts were normalized to sorted cell number, after which true diversity and Gini coefficients were computed with the tcR R package. The overlap coefficient, calculated on TCRB nucleotide sequences, was used to quantify repertoire sharing. Out-of-frame TCRB sequences from naive cells were analyzed as a proxy for the pre-selection repertoire. This immuneACCESS table, as held by TCRdb, lists in-frame sequences with V and J called but not all clones. Of the missing ones, under half trace to an unresolved V gene in checked studies; the others have no known cause. The D gene and trimming were derived from the DNA, and the V and J assignments and clone size from that table. Here the sample has fewer than 450,000 clones; less than 15% occur a single time. The ten largest clones capture 0.013% to 0.015% of the sample.

To note about this clone: Its binding antigen is unknown. It has no much larger one-base neighbor in the sample; base qualities were not kept.

A single peripheral blood draw of around 120 mL on average was collected from each donor into heparinised tubes. A BD FACSAria II was used to sort naive, central memory, regulatory and stem cell-like memory CD4+ T cells with a panel that included CD45RO, CCR7, CD25, CD127, CD95 and CD27. Purity was above 95% for every sorted population. PBMCs were isolated immediately by Lymphoprep density gradient centrifugation and stained directly without culture. To minimize batch effects, samples were stained and sorted in pairs, one healthy donor with one patient per experiment. Rearrangement joined TRBV10-3 to TRBJ2-5, with 9 central nucleotides matching TRBD1. The clonotype comes from a woman aged 18 to 35 with type 1 diabetes. The sample consisted of naive CD4+ T cells from blood. The cell subset or site label, as the study defines it: true naive CD4+ T cells. The DNA sequence reads TGTGCCATCAGGGGGACAGGGGAGACCCAGTACTTC. This encodes CAIRGTGETQYF.